The source of this T cell receptor beta chain is a study of blood T cell repertoires in COVID-19. Cohort 3 donors counted as recovered after two negative PCRs, clearance, or resolved symptoms. The CDR3 is made up of 13 amino acids. Trimming shortened V by 6 bases and J by 0 bases, and 6 bases separated the two germline ends. The repertoire was sequenced with immunoSEQ multiplex PCR; TCRdb's copy has only in-frame clones and lacks some. The sample has around 130,000 clones; 75% to 90% are singletons. The rearrangement links TRBV12-3 or TRBV12-4 to TRBJ1-5, with D uncertain. The clonotype comes from a young man who had recovered from COVID-19. The specimen was PBMCs or T cells enriched from blood (not recorded which). The CDR3 coding sequence is TGTGCCAGCAGCTCTTATAGCAATCAGCCCCAGCATTTT. It codes for CASSSYSNQPQHF.